The 20 T cell receptor beta chains below come from one sample, sequenced in a study of T cells in Graves' hyperthyroidism and ophthalmopathy. Amplified TCR beta CDR3 regions came from RNA transcripts. HTBI primers were employed in a first-round RT-PCR of the TCR CDR3. TCRdb reprocessed the multiplex PCR reads with MiXCR, giving one entry per CDR3 protein. Altogether some 600,000 distinct CDR3 sequences are present, roughly 13% being singletons, with the ten largest covering around 5.4%. What was sequenced was blood. The receptors here all came from a woman in her 30s with Graves' hyperthyroidism that later progressed to Graves' ophthalmopathy.

This clonotype was counted only a few times. This chain joins TRBV29-1 and TRBJ2-1; 12 bases are shared with TRBD1. The CDR3 consists of 18 residues. The ends lost 7 bases at V and 0 bases at J; junction bases unmatched: 13. From germline, CDR1 is SQVTM and CDR2 ANQGSEA. The DNA of the CDR3 is TGCAGCGCTCCGGGACAGGGGGCGCCCCCCAGCTCCTACAATGAGCAGTTCTTC. Its translation is CSAPGQGAPPSSYNEQFF.

This clonotype appeared many times. V usage is TRBV20-1 and J usage is TRBJ2-5; D gene unclear. V dropped 3 bases and J dropped 1 base, with 15 bases sitting between them. Germline V gene data show CDR1 as DFQATT and CDR2 as SNEGSKA (reference sequence). The CDR3 totals 15 residues. CDR3 DNA sequence: TGCAGTGCTAGGGAAGCTACCGAAACCCAAGAGACCCAGTACTTC. This codes for CSAREATETQETQYF.

This clonotype came up many times. The rearrangement links TRBV7-8 to TRBJ2-5, with D perhaps matching TRBD1 or TRBD2 (5 bases each). V was cut by 1 base and J by 2 bases, with 23 bases left in between. The CDR3 is 19 residues long. Germline V gene lookup returns CDR1 SGHVS and CDR2 FQNEAQ. The CDR3 here is CASSLVRDAQRALQETQYF. CDR3 in DNA: TGTGCCAGCAGCTTAGTAAGGGACGCCCAGAGAGCCTTACAAGAGACCCAGTACTTC.

The chain employs TRBV29-1 and TRBJ1-3, with D unclear. The V end was cut by 3 bases, the J end by 6 bases, with 12 bases between. CDR3 length equals 13 residues. Germline CDR1 SQVTM, CDR2 ANQGSEA. CDR3 nucleotide sequence: TGCAGCGTTGACGGTCCAGGCGTAAACACCATATATTTT. It is translated as CSVDGPGVNTIYF.

Notes on this clonotype: A much larger clone is a single base away; this may be a read error. This chain connects TRBV19 to TRBJ1-1; 8 bases are a match to TRBD1. Germline-derived CDR1 and CDR2 are LNHDA and SQIVND (reference sequence). This CDR3 comprises 17 residues. The DNA for the CDR3 is TGTGCCAGTAGTAGGGGGACAGGTTCCGTTCTCAACACTGGAGCTTTCTTT. It encodes CASSRGTGSVLNTGAFF.

This clonotype was seen at least ten times. This chain links TRBV5-6 with TRBJ2-2; D may be TRBD2 (6 bases). Germline lookup yields CDR1 SGHDT and CDR2 YYEEEE. The V gene lost 1 base and the J gene lost 0 bases, with 13 bases spanning the gap. The CDR3 is made up of 17 amino acids. CDR3 loop: CASSLKRAGPNTGELFF. Here the CDR3 DNA reads TGTGCCAGCAGCTTGAAGCGAGCGGGCCCGAACACCGGGGAGCTGTTTTTT.

This clonotype was recorded a few times. The genes are TRBV29-1 and TRBJ2-1, with D perhaps TRBD1 or TRBD2 (5 bases each). Germline V gene sequence: CDR1 SQVTM, CDR2 ANQGSEA. With 7 bases removed from V and 0 bases from J, the gap between germline ends came to 16 bases. This CDR3 is built from 15 residues. The CDR3 bases are TGCAGCGCGAACCCCGGGGCGAGCTCCTACAATGAGCAGTTCTTC. It encodes CSANPGASSYNEQFF.

This clonotype came up many times. The genes are TRBV10-2 and TRBJ2-2, with D possibly matching TRBD2 (6 bases). This CDR3 has 17 amino acids. Germline CDR1 reads WSHSY; CDR2 reads SAAADI. V lost 2 bases and J 5 bases, leaving 18 bases between the germline ends. CDR3 DNA sequence: TGCGCCAGCAGTGAGCCTAGCGCGGGGACCCTAACCGGGGAGCTGTTTTTT. Its protein product is CASSEPSAGTLTGELFF.

In this sample, this clonotype turned up many times. The chain links TRBV2 to TRBJ1-6; no reliable D call. Per germline, CDR1 SNHLY and CDR2 FYNNEI. Trimming left V 7 bases short and J 5 bases short, with 15 bases between. The CDR3 spans 15 residues. The DNA for the CDR3 is TGTGCCAGCACCGCCGAGAATCCGGATAATTCACCCCTCCACTTT. Its translation: CASTAENPDNSPLHF.

This clonotype was observed many times. This sequence joins TRBV10-3 and TRBJ1-4; D perhaps matches TRBD1 (5 bases). This CDR3 spans 15 amino acids. Germline lookup yields CDR1 ENHRY and CDR2 SYGVKD. V was shortened by 2 bases and J by 3 bases, with 10 bases between the two germline ends. CDR3 nucleotide sequence: TGTGCCATCAGTGAGGGGGGAACAGCTAATGAAAAACTGTTTTTT. As protein: CAISEGGTANEKLFF.

Many counts were recorded for this clonotype. The J gene is TRBJ2-1, the V gene TRBV7-9; 15 nucleotides line up with TRBD2. CDR1 and CDR2 (germline): SEHNR, FQNEAQ (reference sequence). The CDR3 runs 16 residues. With 4 bases clipped from V and 7 bases from J, the junction kept 5 bases outside the gene matches. The chain's CDR3 is CASSSHGTSGRNEQFF. The CDR3 DNA reads as TGTGCCAGCAGCTCACACGGGACTAGCGGGAGGAATGAGCAGTTCTTC.

This clonotype was seen many times. V gene TRBV18 combines with J gene TRBJ1-5, with TRBD1 as a possible D gene (5 bases). The length of the CDR3 is 14 residues. The V gene's germline CDR1 is KGHSH and CDR2 LQKENI. V was clipped by 0 bases and J by 5 bases, with 8 bases between them. The CDR3: CASSPPGRDQPQHF. The CDR3, as DNA: TGTGCCAGCTCACCACCGGGCAGGGATCAGCCCCAGCATTTT.

The J gene is TRBJ2-1, the V gene TRBV4-1, with D perhaps TRBD2 (7 bases). V was cut by 6 bases and J by 8 bases, with 17 bases left in between. The germline CDR1 and CDR2 sequences are MGHRA and YSYEKL. The CDR3 runs 14 residues. The DNA for the CDR3 is TGCGCCAGCAGGAGGGAGGGGGTGGGTGATGAGCAGTTCTTC. This translates into CASRREGVGDEQFF.

This clonotype was seen at least ten times. The chain uses TRBV6-2 or TRBV6-3 and TRBJ2-7, with 13 positions matching TRBD2. The V segment lost 5 bases and the J segment 2 bases; nucleotides outside the gene matches: 6. The germline V gene has CDR1 MNHEY and CDR2 SVGEGT. CDR3 length equals 16 residues. The CDR3 nucleotides are TGTGCCAGCAGTACGGGACTAGCGGGACACCCCTACGAGCAGTACTTC. This translates into CASSTGLAGHPYEQYF.

This clonotype was counted a few times. This rearrangement joins TRBV18 to TRBJ1-2, with D perhaps matching TRBD1 (6 bases). Trimming cost V 0 bases and J 0 bases, with 14 bases left between them. The CDR3 spans 17 residues. Germline values: CDR1 KGHSH, CDR2 LQKENI. The CDR3 sequence: CASSPPWPRGANYGYTF. The DNA for the CDR3 is TGTGCCAGCTCACCACCCTGGCCCAGGGGCGCTAACTATGGCTACACCTTC.

This clonotype showed up many times. The chain is built from TRBV11-3 and TRBJ1-6; 7 positions match TRBD1. The CDR3 totals 15 residues. V shed 4 bases and J 7 bases; nucleotides not matched to a gene: 7. Germline V gene lookup returns CDR1 SGHNT and CDR2 YENEEA. CDR3 sequence: CASSSLGQPNSPLHF. CDR3 sequence (DNA): TGTGCCAGCAGCTCACTGGGACAGCCCAATTCACCCCTCCACTTT. The full variable domain, its missing parts supplied by reference TRBV11-3 and TRBJ1-6, is EAGVVQSPRYKIIEKKQPVAFWCNPISGHNTLYWYLQNLGQGPELLIRYENEEAVDDSQLPKDRFSAERLKGVDSTLKIQPAELGDSAVYLCASSSLGQPNSPLHFGNGTRLTVT.

Ten or more counts support this clonotype. The V and J genes are TRBV5-6 and TRBJ2-1; D ambiguous. V was pared by 0 bases and J by 8 bases, with 9 bases between. The length of the CDR3 is 13 residues. Germline lookup yields CDR1 SGHDT and CDR2 YYEEEE. CDR3 DNA sequence: TGTGCCAGCAGCTTGGGCTTAGGCTATGAGCAGTTCTTC. This encodes CASSLGLGYEQFF.

This clonotype came up many times. The V call is TRBV7-8, the J call TRBJ1-4; no definite D call. Per germline, CDR1 SGHVS and CDR2 FQNEAQ. The CDR3 has 15 residues. With 4 bases removed from V and 3 bases from J, the gap between germline ends came to 12 bases. CDR3 bases: TGTGCCAGCAGCTCCCAGCGTACACCTAATGAAAAACTGTTTTTT. Its protein product is CASSSQRTPNEKLFF. Supplemented by reference TRBV7-8 and TRBJ1-4, the full variable domain reads GAGVSQSPRYKVAKRGQDVALRCDPISGHVSLFWYQQALGQGPEFLTYFQNEAQLDKSGLPSDRFFAERPEGSVSTLKIQRTQQEDSAVYLCASSSQRTPNEKLFFGSGTQLSVL.

Worth noting for this clonotype: This may be a read error, as it is one base from a much larger clone. V usage is TRBV6-1 and J usage is TRBJ1-1, with 7 bases lining up with TRBD1. Germline CDR1 reads MNHNS; CDR2 reads SASEGT. V gave up 3 bases and J gave up 4 bases; unmatched junction bases: 5. The CDR3 sequence is 14 residues long. The CDR3 DNA sequence: TGTGCCAGCAGTGACCCAGGGGGTAGCACTGAAGCTTTCTTT. Translating it yields CASSDPGGSTEAFF.

This clonotype was recorded many times. The chain couples TRBV4-3 to TRBJ2-3; TRBD2 is a possible D gene (6 bases). V gave up 0 bases and J gave up 0 bases, with 7 bases separating them. CDR1 and CDR2 (germline): LGHNA, YSLEER. The CDR3 is 15 amino acids. The CDR3 DNA follows: TGCGCCAGCAGCCAAGATAGCGGAAGCACAGATACGCAGTATTTT. Translating gives CASSQDSGSTDTQYF.